One and the same sample provided the 11 T cell receptor delta chains below, sequenced in a study of gamma-delta T cells after stem cell transplantation. TCRdb re-called the RT-PCR reads with CATT. The table lists 1,500 to 2,000 delta-chain clones, 5.1% of them singletons. The sequenced sample was gamma-delta T cells. These receptors originate from a human donor. It is not recorded whose cells these are; they may come from a transplant donor.

This clone was seen a handful of times. The DNA of the CDR3 is TGTGCCTGTGACGTACTGGGGGATACGCCCGCCGATAAACTCATCTTT. Encoded protein: CACDVLGDTPADKLIF. The V gene remains uncalled, whereas the J gene is TRDJ1; the table's D gene call, TRDD3, was not cross checked with the DNA. The CDR3 consists of 16 residues.

This clone is medium-sized. This sequence is one base from a far larger clone and is likely a read error. The rearrangement links TRDV2 to TRDJ1; D might be TRDD3 (5 bases). V dropped 3 bases and J dropped 0 bases, with 13 bases sitting between them. Germline V gives CDR1 GEAIGNYY, CDR2 EKD. The CDR3 contains 15 residues. The CDR3 DNA is TGTGCCTGTGACCGACCGGGGGGCTACACCGATAAACTCATCTTT. Translated, it gives CACDRPGGYTDKLIF.

This clone is termed medium-sized (0.01 to 0.1%). This could be a read error, since a much larger clone is one nucleotide away. The chain recombines TRDV2 with TRDJ1; D gene ambiguous. Assignment of the J gene here rests on matching the DNA to germline, because TCRdb gives none. The V end was cut by 3 bases, the J end by 2 bases, with 27 bases between. CDR3 size: 19 residues. Per germline, CDR1 GEAIGNYY and CDR2 EKD. This chain's CDR3 is CACDSCGPSTGLETDKLIF. DNA for the CDR3: TGTGCCTGTGACTCGTGTGGTCCCTCGACGGGGTTAGAGACCGATAAACTCATCTTT.

There are a few counts of this clone. For this DNA, TCRdb reports the protein of a much larger clone, which diverges at residue 4, most likely from a read error; the protein presented here is translated directly from the DNA. This chain links TRDV2 with TRDJ1; tentative D call: TRDD3 (5 bases). The germline gives CDR1 GEAIGNYY, CDR2 EKD. V was trimmed by 5 bases and J by 1 base, leaving 19 bases between them. The CDR3 extends over 16 amino acids. The CDR3 DNA reads as TGTGCCTGTGCCGCAGTCGGGGGTAAAGGCACCGATAAACTCATCTTT. Protein product: CACAAVGGKGTDKLIF.

This clone was picked up a small number of times. The mismatch at residue 10 between this DNA's translation and the TCRdb protein of a much larger clone likely reflects a read error; the protein shown is translated from the DNA. The V and J genes are TRDV2 and TRDJ1; 9 bases align to TRDD3. The CDR3 totals 17 residues. The V gene end was trimmed by 2 bases and the J gene end by 0 bases; junction bases not matched to a gene: 9. Germline CDR1 reads GEAIGNYY; CDR2 reads EKD. CDR3: CACDRLGDRGDTDKLIF. The CDR3 DNA sequence: TGTGCCTGTGACAGACTGGGGGACCGAGGGGACACCGATAAACTCATCTTT.

Within the sample, this clone is medium-sized. A single base is all that separates this from a far larger clone, so a read error is likely. The same CDR3 can be traced to other DNA sequences in this sample. The chain is built from TRDV2 and TRDJ1; TRDD3 matches 13 bases. This CDR3 contains 18 residues. Germline V gene lookup returns CDR1 GEAIGNYY and CDR2 EKD. J was trimmed by 3 bases and V by 4 bases; bases with no gene match: 13. CDR3 protein: CACDSLQTGGYAPDKLIF. The DNA for the CDR3 is TGTGCCTGTGATAGTCTTCAAACTGGGGGATACGCTCCCGATAAACTCATCTTT.

Within the sample, this clone is medium-sized. This probably arose from a read error, given a far larger clone one base away. This chain links TRDV2 with TRDJ1; possibly TRDD3 for D (5 bases). V was shortened by 5 bases and J by 1 base, with 25 bases between the two germline ends. The CDR3 is 18 amino acids. The germline CDR1 and CDR2 sequences are GEAIGNYY and EKD. The CDR3: CACGPMTNTGISTDKLIF. In DNA form, the CDR3 reads TGTGCCTGTGGGCCTATGACCAATACAGGGATCAGCACCGATAAACTCATCTTT.

This clone showed up just a few times. A much bigger clone sits one base away, suggesting this may be a read error. The same CDR3 arises from other DNA sequences in this sample as well. The chain recombines TRDV2 with TRDJ1, with 10 bases identical to TRDD3. CDR1 and CDR2 (germline): GEAIGNYY, EKD. The CDR3 runs 17 residues. For the CDR3, the DNA is TGTGCTTGTGACGGTCTGGGGGATAATAAGGCCACCGATAAACTCATCTTT. Translated, it gives CACDGLGDNKATDKLIF.

This clone was seen a handful of times. A far larger clone is a single base away, which makes a read error likely. This same CDR3 is encoded by further DNA sequences in the sample. In DNA, the CDR3 is TGTGCCTGTGACACCCTCGGGGATGCTAATACCGATAAACTCATCTTT. Its translation: CACDTLGDANTDKLIF. The chain combines TRDV2 with TRDJ1; possible D gene TRDD3, 6 bases. V gave up 0 bases and J gave up 2 bases, with 15 bases separating them. Germline CDR1 reads GEAIGNYY; CDR2 reads EKD. The CDR3 extends over 16 amino acids.

The V gene is given as TRDV1, and no J gene call is available; the D segment call TRDD3 is taken from the table without a DNA check. CDR3 length: 29 residues. The germline V gene has CDR1 TSWWSYY and CDR2 QGS. CDR3 sequence reads: CALGELDFLLLGDTLLRNVPHGYTDKLTF. DNA for the CDR3: TGTGCTCTTGGGGAACTCGACTTCCTGTTACTGGGGGATACCCTACTACGAAATGTCCCGCACGGGTACACCGATAAACTCACCTTT.

Comment on this clone: It differs at one base from a far larger clone, so likely a read error. The gene calls are TRDV2 and TRDJ1; TRDD3 agrees at 10 bases. The CDR3 length is 13 residues. Germline V gene data show CDR1 as GEAIGNYY and CDR2 as EKD. The CDR3 here is CACDPLGDGKPIF. The DNA of the CDR3 is TGTGCCTGTGACCCACTGGGGGATGGTAAACCCATCTTT.